This entry lists 32 T cell receptor beta chains sequenced from one sample in a study of T cell repertoires in cytomegalovirus infection. Their specific antigens are unknown. TCRdb redid the calling of the reads with MiXCR, one entry per CDR3 protein. The table has about 920,000 distinct CDR3 sequences, 31% seen once. The input for sequencing was cultured CD8+ T cells from PBMCs, taken from culture after CMV antigen stimulation. The receptor set was obtained from a human donor in good health (CMV status not recorded). Some clones in this sample may be carry-over from other donors' samples.

The chain links TRBV7-9 to TRBJ1-2; no reliable D call. CDR1 and CDR2 from the germline V gene are SEHNR and FQNEAQ (reference sequence). The CDR3 loop spans 16 amino acids. The V end lost 5 bases, the J end lost 6 bases, and 22 bases lay between the germline ends. The CDR3 region has the DNA TGTGCCAGCAGCCCCTCTGGAGGGCCAGTGGGAGATGGCTACACCTTC. The encoded protein is CASSPSGGPVGDGYTF.

J is TRBJ2-3 and V is TRBV6-2 or TRBV6-3; the D call may be TRBD1 or TRBD2 (5 bases each). Germline-derived CDR1 and CDR2 are MNHEY and SVGEGT. The CDR3 contains 13 residues. The V end was cut by 0 bases, the J end by 11 bases, with 12 bases between. DNA for the CDR3: TGTGCCAGCAGTTACTCGGGGGAAGGTGAGCAGTATTTT. Residues: CASSYSGEGEQYF.

This chain links TRBV10-3 with TRBJ2-5; 10 bases are shared with TRBD2. Germline loops: CDR1 ENHRY, CDR2 SYGVKD. The CDR3 sequence is 15 residues long. V shed 4 bases and J 5 bases; nucleotides not matched to a gene: 7. Here the CDR3 reads CAISGGSGGPETQYF. CDR3 in DNA: TGTGCCATCAGTGGGGGTAGCGGGGGGCCGGAGACCCAGTACTTC.

The chain recombines TRBV13 with TRBJ1-1, with TRBD1 matching over 8 bases. This CDR3 is built from 13 residues. Germline trimming cut 6 bases from V and 4 bases from J; bases unmatched to any gene: 4. The V gene's germline CDR1 is PRHDT and CDR2 FYEKMQ (reference sequence). The CDR3 spells CASRLQGVTEAFF. In DNA form, the CDR3 reads TGTGCCAGCAGATTACAGGGGGTCACTGAAGCTTTCTTT.

The V and J genes are TRBV6-6 and TRBJ1-2; TRBD1 matches at 7 bases. The ends lost 5 bases at V and 6 bases at J; junction bases unmatched: 9. In germline, CDR1 is MNHNY, CDR2 SVGAGI (reference sequence). The CDR3 extends over 14 amino acids. The CDR3 sequence: CASSRDSEINGYTF. The CDR3 nucleotides read TGTGCCAGCAGTCGGGACAGCGAAATCAATGGCTACACCTTC.

This sequence joins TRBV12-3 or TRBV12-4 and TRBJ2-3; D is possibly TRBD1 (6 bases). V was shortened by 6 bases and J by 2 bases, with 15 bases between the two germline ends. CDR3 length: 15 residues. In nucleotides, the CDR3 is TGTGCCAGCAGCAAAACAGGGCTCCCCACAGATACGCAGTATTTT. Protein product: CASSKTGLPTDTQYF.

The chain joins TRBV20-1 to TRBJ1-2, with 10 positions matching TRBD1. Germline V gene lookup returns CDR1 DFQATT and CDR2 SNEGSKA (reference sequence). Unmatched junction bases numbered 10, after V lost 0 bases and J lost 3 bases. This CDR3 has 17 residues. This chain's CDR3 is CSARERDRGLLDYGYTF. As DNA, the CDR3 is TGCAGTGCTAGAGAAAGGGACAGGGGCCTCTTGGACTATGGCTACACCTTC.

V usage is TRBV7-9 and J usage is TRBJ1-1; weak D call: TRBD1 (6 bases). Germline CDR1 is SEHNR and CDR2 is FQNEAQ (reference sequence). This CDR3 is 18 amino acids long. Trimming stripped 5 bases from V and 2 bases from J, with 24 bases between. For the CDR3, the DNA is TGTGCCAGCAGCCCCTCGGGGGCAAGGAAAGCGGCTAACACTGAAGCTTTCTTT. Residues: CASSPSGARKAANTEAFF.

This clonotype was seen ten or more times. The V and J genes are TRBV7-2 and TRBJ1-2; TRBD1 is a possible D gene (5 bases). Germline loops: CDR1 SGHTA, CDR2 FQGNSA. This CDR3 contains 16 residues. Trimming stripped 3 bases from V and 8 bases from J, with 22 bases between. The CDR3 loop reads CASSFLHRQRADGYTF. The CDR3 region has the DNA TGTGCCAGCAGCTTTTTACATCGACAGCGGGCCGACGGCTACACCTTC.

This clonotype was seen many times. The J gene is TRBJ2-3, the V gene TRBV27; D might be TRBD1 (7 bases). The CDR3 consists of 15 residues. Germline values: CDR1 MNHEY, CDR2 SMNVEV (reference sequence). V lost 7 bases, J lost 2 bases, and 16 bases lay in between. The CDR3 reads CASKDGQDYTDTQYF. The CDR3 DNA sequence: TGTGCCAGCAAAGATGGACAGGACTACACAGATACGCAGTATTTT.

V gene TRBV4-1 combines with J gene TRBJ1-2; the D is unclear. Germline lookup yields CDR1 MGHRA and CDR2 YSYEKL. The CDR3 has 14 residues. Deletions cut 1 base from V and 4 bases from J, with 10 bases between. CDR3 in amino acids: CASSQARGFYGYTF. The CDR3 coding sequence is TGCGCCAGCAGCCAAGCAAGAGGCTTCTATGGCTACACCTTC.

The rearrangement links TRBV5-5 to TRBJ1-2; perhaps TRBD1 as D (5 bases). This CDR3 is built from 17 residues. V lost 4 bases and J 6 bases, leaving 25 bases between the germline ends. The germline CDR1 and CDR2 sequences are SGHKS and YYEKEE (reference sequence). As DNA, the CDR3 is TGTGCCAGCAGCCCGAGGGGTCTTGAAGTTCTGGGGAATGGCTACACCTTC. As protein: CASSPRGLEVLGNGYTF.

This clonotype appeared a few times. J is TRBJ1-2 and V is TRBV7-9, with 7 positions matching TRBD1. CDR1 is SEHNR, CDR2 FQNEAQ, per germline (reference sequence). CDR3 length equals 13 residues. Losses at the gene ends were 5 bases for V and 3 bases for J; bases not matched to a gene: 3. CDR3 DNA sequence: TGTGCCAGCAGCACAGGGACAGACTATGGCTACACCTTC. This gives the protein CASSTGTDYGYTF.

This clonotype was picked up a small number of times. The V gene is TRBV7-9, the J gene TRBJ2-5; D may correspond to TRBD1 or TRBD2 (6 bases each). V was trimmed by 7 bases and J by 3 bases, leaving 12 bases between them. CDR3 size: 13 residues. Germline assignment: CDR1 SEHNR and CDR2 FQNEAQ (reference sequence). This CDR3 reads CASKSGAEETQYF. The CDR3 DNA follows: TGTGCCAGCAAATCGGGGGCTGAAGAGACCCAGTACTTC.

This clonotype was counted many times. The chain links TRBV7-2 to TRBJ2-3, with TRBD2 as a possible D gene (5 bases). V shed 3 bases and J shed 0 bases, with 10 bases lying between them. This CDR3 contains 15 residues. Germline values: CDR1 SGHTA, CDR2 FQGNSA. The CDR3 protein is CASSLDGVSTDTQYF. CDR3 in DNA: TGTGCCAGCAGCTTGGACGGGGTGAGCACAGATACGCAGTATTTT.

V gene TRBV11-2 combines with J gene TRBJ2-3, with D uncertain. Trimming stripped 11 bases from V and 0 bases from J, with 15 bases between. Germline CDR1 reads SGHAT; CDR2 reads FQNNGV. CDR3 length: 14 amino acids. The CDR3, as DNA: TGTGCCGTAAGAAGACTGAGTAGCACAGATACGCAGTATTTT. As protein: CAVRRLSSTDTQYF.

CDR3 residues: CASSQKGLAGGETQYF. The CDR3 DNA reads TGCGCCAGCAGCCAAAAGGGTCTAGCTGGGGGAGAGACCCAGTACTTC. V and J are TRBV4-3 and TRBJ2-5, with D perhaps assigned TRBD1 or TRBD2 (5 bases each). CDR3 size: 16 residues. CDR1 LGHNA and CDR2 YSLEER come from the germline V gene. Trimming removed 2 bases from V and 4 bases from J, with 17 bases in between.

This clonotype has just a few counts. The V gene is TRBV27, the J gene TRBJ2-1, with TRBD2 identical over 7 bases. The V and J ends lost 5 bases and 7 bases, in that order; junction bases with no gene match: 11. This CDR3 region has 15 residues. Germline V gives CDR1 MNHEY, CDR2 SMNVEV (reference sequence). CDR3 sequence (DNA): TGTGCCAGCAGTGTCCATCTTAGCGGGCTAAATGAGCAGTTCTTC. Amino acid sequence: CASSVHLSGLNEQFF.

The sample holds many counts of this clonotype. CDR3 nucleotide sequence: TGTGCCAGCAGTTTCATCCCTGAGGCAGGAGAGCAGTTCTTC. Translation gives CASSFIPEAGEQFF. This chain connects TRBV28 to TRBJ2-1; the D is unclear. V lost 3 bases and J 10 bases, leaving 16 bases between the germline ends. The CDR3 sequence is 14 residues long. The V gene's germline CDR1 is MDHEN and CDR2 SYDVKM.

This sequence joins TRBV6-9 and TRBJ2-3, with 14 bases fitting TRBD2. Per germline, CDR1 MNHGY and CDR2 SVAAGI. CDR3 length: 18 amino acids. Germline trimming cut 4 bases from V and 4 bases from J; bases unmatched to any gene: 10. The CDR3 loop is CASSSGTSGGDDADTQYF. In nucleotides, the CDR3 is TGTGCCAGCAGTTCCGGGACTAGCGGGGGTGACGACGCAGATACGCAGTATTTT.

This clonotype has only a few counts. The chain employs TRBV7-6 and TRBJ2-1; D is possibly TRBD1 or TRBD2 (5 bases each). Per germline, CDR1 SGHVS and CDR2 FNYEAQ. This CDR3 is 14 amino acids long. Between the trimmed V and J ends, which lost 5 bases and 9 bases, there was a span of 17 bases. The CDR3 reads CASSHASWDGEQFF. CDR3 coding DNA: TGTGCCAGCAGCCATGCCTCTTGGGACGGTGAGCAGTTCTTC.

The chain couples TRBV19 to TRBJ1-1, with no clear D. V gave up 7 bases and J gave up 0 bases, with 15 bases separating them. This CDR3 has 15 amino acids. Per germline, CDR1 LNHDA and CDR2 SQIVND (reference sequence). CDR3 residues: CASTVDRIMNTEAFF. The CDR3 nucleotides read TGTGCCAGTACCGTGGATAGAATTATGAACACTGAAGCTTTCTTT.

This clonotype was observed a few times. The CDR3 protein is CASSPSGAYYNEQFF. In DNA, the CDR3 is TGTGCCAGCAGTCCTAGCGGGGCTTACTACAATGAGCAGTTCTTC. The V and J genes are TRBV11-2 and TRBJ2-1, with 9 nucleotides matching TRBD2. V was pared by 6 bases and J by 3 bases, with 6 bases of the junction left unmatched. Germline V CDR1 and CDR2: SGHAT, FQNNGV. CDR3 length equals 15 residues.

This sequence joins TRBV11-3 and TRBJ2-7, with 7 bases identical to TRBD1. Germline V gene lookup returns CDR1 SGHNT and CDR2 YENEEA. Losses at the gene ends were 0 bases for V and 5 bases for J; bases not matched to a gene: 10. The CDR3 length is 16 residues. DNA of the CDR3: TGTGCCAGCAGCTTAGATGGAACGACAGGGCCCCACGAGCAGTACTTC. It specifies CASSLDGTTGPHEQYF.

CDR3 nucleotide sequence: TGTGCCAGCAGTTGGACAGGCATGCAGGGCGGAACTGAAGCTTTCTTT. Amino acid sequence: CASSWTGMQGGTEAFF. The genes are TRBV12-3 or TRBV12-4 and TRBJ1-1; TRBD1 agrees at 7 bases. The CDR3 has 16 residues. Trimming at V came to 4 bases and at J to 5 bases, leaving 13 bases not matched to a gene.

This clonotype appeared a few times. V usage is TRBV6-1 and J usage is TRBJ1-6; 10 nucleotides line up with TRBD1. Germline trimming cut 6 bases from V and 9 bases from J; bases unmatched to any gene: 5. In germline, CDR1 is MNHNS, CDR2 SASEGT. This CDR3 has 14 residues. The CDR3 DNA follows: TGTGCCAGCAGGTCCGGGACAGGGGTTTCACCCCTCCACTTT. This translates into CASRSGTGVSPLHF.

The V and J genes are TRBV7-9 and TRBJ1-1; TRBD1 might be the D (6 bases). Germline values: CDR1 SEHNR, CDR2 FQNEAQ (reference sequence). The CDR3 totals 12 residues. V shed 5 bases and J shed 7 bases, with 11 bases lying between them. The CDR3 region is CASSGDKDEAFF. CDR3 coding DNA: TGTGCCAGCAGCGGGGACAAGGATGAAGCTTTCTTT.

This chain uses TRBV29-1 with TRBJ2-7, with 7 bases identical to TRBD1. CDR1 and CDR2 from the germline V gene are SQVTM and ANQGSEA. CDR3 length equals 13 residues. The V and J ends lost 1 base and 1 base, in that order; junction bases with no gene match: 1. The DNA for the CDR3 is TGCAGCGTTGAAGGGGACAGTTCCTACGAGCAGTACTTC. Translation: CSVEGDSSYEQYF.

The chain carries TRBV7-9 and TRBJ2-2, with 10 bases that match TRBD2. Germline V gene data show CDR1 as SEHNR and CDR2 as FQNEAQ (reference sequence). The trim removed 4 bases at V and 3 bases at J, leaving 5 bases unmatched. The CDR3 loop spans 16 amino acids. The CDR3 is CASSSSSGGDTGELFF. CDR3 sequence (DNA): TGTGCCAGCAGCTCGTCTAGCGGGGGAGACACCGGGGAGCTGTTTTTT.

The chain is built from TRBV6-1 and TRBJ2-7; D might be TRBD1 (6 bases). This CDR3 is 14 amino acids long. The V gene's germline CDR1 is MNHNS and CDR2 SASEGT. The CDR3 DNA reads as TGTGCCAACAGTGAGGACAGCCGTATCTACGAGCAGTACGTC. Its protein product is CANSEDSRIYEQYV.

This clonotype showed up just once. The chain has TRBV7-9 and TRBJ2-1, with 8 bases aligning to TRBD2. V lost 9 bases to trimming and J lost 8 bases; unmatched junction nucleotides: 9. The germline V gene encodes CDR1 SEHNR and CDR2 FQNEAQ (reference sequence). The CDR3 extends over 13 amino acids. CDR3 region: CASGRGALDEQFF. Written as DNA, the CDR3 is TGTGCCAGTGGGCGGGGGGCTCTTGATGAGCAGTTCTTC.

There are many counts of this clonotype. The chain has TRBV7-6 and TRBJ2-5; D possibly corresponds to TRBD1 (6 bases). The germline V and J ends were trimmed by 0 bases and 4 bases, with 9 bases remaining between them. CDR1 is SGHVS, CDR2 FNYEAQ, per germline. The CDR3 sequence is 14 residues long. CDR3 amino acids: CASSLAGARETQYF. In nucleotides, the CDR3 is TGTGCCAGCAGCTTAGCGGGGGCGAGAGAGACCCAGTACTTC.